This T cell receptor (beta chain) was sequenced during a study of neurological immune-mediated disorders. TCRdb fed the 5' RACE reads into MiXCR, producing one record per CDR3 protein. The sample carries tens of thousands of distinct CDR3 sequences, 15% recorded once. This clonotype was observed many times. The TCR originated in a man between 65 and 85 years old in good health. Source material: PBMCs.

CDR3 in amino acids: CASQGSNYEQYF. The CDR3 coding sequence is TGCGCCAGCCAGGGCAGCAACTACGAGCAGTACTTC. V gene TRBV5-1 combines with J gene TRBJ2-7, with D possibly matching TRBD1 (5 bases). The CDR3 totals 12 residues. V was trimmed by 7 bases and J by 3 bases, leaving 11 bases between them. Germline V lookup: CDR1 SGHRS, CDR2 YFSETQ. Full variable domain (outside the CDR3, taken from reference TRBV5-1 and TRBJ2-7): KAGVTQTPRYLIKTRGQQVTLSCSPISGHRSVSWYQQTPGQGLQFLFEYFSETQRNKGNFPGRFSGRQFSNSRSEMNVSTLELGDSALYLCASQGSNYEQYFGPGTRLTVT.